The 24 T cell receptor beta chains below come from one sample, sequenced in a study of Graves' ophthalmopathy and Graves' hyperthyroidism. Amplified TCR beta CDR3 regions were obtained using RNA transcripts as template. An opening RT-PCR round employed HTBI primers and preceded a second-round multiplex PCR. TCRdb processed the multiplex PCR reads anew with MiXCR; each CDR3 protein has one entry. The sample yields 400,000 or so distinct CDR3 sequences, roughly 15% seen once. What was sequenced was peripheral blood. Receptor source: a woman between 18 and 29 years old with stable Graves' hyperthyroidism.

Points on this clonotype: At one of its ends the junction is not consistent with the germline gene, which may arise from a read error. The chain recombines TRBV10-3 with TRBJ2-7, with D tentatively TRBD2 (6 bases). The CDR3 covers 12 residues. Germline V lookup: CDR1 ENHRY, CDR2 SYGVKD. CDR3 sequence: CAIRIGRDDQYF. The CDR3 region has the DNA TGTGCCATCAGGATAGGGCGGGACGATCAGTACTTC.

The gene calls are TRBV2 and TRBJ1-2, with D perhaps TRBD1 (5 bases). The CDR3 covers 14 residues. V shed 7 bases and J shed 4 bases, with 16 bases lying between them. CDR1 and CDR2 from the germline V gene are SNHLY and FYNNEI. The CDR3 loop reads CASTGGVFVYGYTF. CDR3 bases: TGTGCCAGCACGGGAGGGGTGTTCGTCTATGGCTACACCTTC.

In its sample, this clonotype was seen many times. The chain carries TRBV7-2 and TRBJ1-2; D might be TRBD1 (5 bases). The CDR3 has 14 amino acids. V shed 1 base and J shed 3 bases, with 9 bases lying between them. Germline loops: CDR1 SGHTA, CDR2 FQGNSA. The CDR3 DNA is TGTGCCAGCAGCTTAGATGGGGGACACTATGGCTACACCTTC. It is translated as CASSLDGGHYGYTF.

The CDR3 spells CSVPTVGNYGYTF. The CDR3 DNA follows: TGCAGCGTTCCCACAGTGGGAAACTATGGCTACACCTTC. The rearrangement uses TRBV29-1 and TRBJ1-2; D remains ambiguous. Trimming removed 5 bases from V and 2 bases from J, with 12 bases in between. Germline V gives CDR1 SQVTM, CDR2 ANQGSEA. The CDR3 loop spans 13 amino acids. The full variable domain, completed using reference TRBV29-1 and TRBJ1-2, is SAVISQKPSRDICQRGTSLTIQCQVDSQVTMMFWYRQQPGQSLTLIATANQGSEATYESGFVIDKFPISRPNLTFSTLTVSNMSPEDSSIYLCSVPTVGNYGYTFGSGTRLTVV.

This clonotype was detected many times. CDR3 residues: CASSYWGADTREELFF. In DNA form, the CDR3 reads TGTGCCAGCAGTTACTGGGGAGCGGACACCCGTGAGGAGCTGTTTTTT. The chain carries TRBV6-5 and TRBJ2-2, with D perhaps given as TRBD1 or TRBD2 (5 bases each). The length of the CDR3 is 16 residues. The ends were cut back, 1 base at V and 10 bases at J, with 19 bases in the middle. Germline values: CDR1 MNHEY, CDR2 SVGAGI.

The table lists this clonotype with many counts. The V call is TRBV19, the J call TRBJ1-6; weak D call: TRBD1 (5 bases). V was pared by 3 bases and J by 5 bases, with 14 bases between. The germline CDR1 and CDR2 sequences are LNHDA and SQIVND (reference sequence). The CDR3 has 16 amino acids. As DNA, the CDR3 is TGTGCCAGTAGTATTGGGGGATCTCGGCATAATTCACCCCTCCACTTT. Protein sequence: CASSIGGSRHNSPLHF.

The chain uses TRBV11-1 and TRBJ2-7; perhaps TRBD1 as D (5 bases). With 2 bases removed from V and 5 bases from J, the gap between germline ends came to 22 bases. The CDR3 totals 17 residues. Per the germline V gene, CDR1 is SGHAT and CDR2 is FQDESV (reference sequence). The DNA for the CDR3 is TGTGCCAGCAGCTTAAGGTACGGTCAGGATAAACAGGACGAGCAGTACTTC. This gives the protein CASSLRYGQDKQDEQYF.

This clonotype occurred many times. The rearrangement links TRBV11-2 to TRBJ2-3, with D possibly called TRBD1 or TRBD2 (5 bases each). The length of the CDR3 is 13 residues. V was trimmed by 0 bases and J by 11 bases, leaving 12 bases between them. Looked up from germline, CDR1 is SGHAT and CDR2 is FQNNGV. This chain's CDR3 is CASSLEGGTKQYF. CDR3 nucleotide sequence: TGTGCCAGCAGCTTAGAGGGTGGGACCAAGCAGTATTTT.

This chain uses TRBV12-3 or TRBV12-4 with TRBJ2-7, with D unclear. CDR3 size: 13 residues. V was cut by 7 bases and J by 6 bases, with 16 bases left in between. This CDR3 reads CASTPVDDGEQYF. For the CDR3, the DNA is TGTGCCAGCACCCCAGTGGATGACGGCGAGCAGTACTTC.

This clonotype was recorded many times. The J gene is TRBJ2-5, the V gene TRBV12-3 or TRBV12-4, with unresolved D. The CDR3 consists of 12 residues. V was shortened by 6 bases and J by 6 bases, with 11 bases between the two germline ends. CDR3 loop: CASSHEEKTQYF. CDR3 DNA sequence: TGTGCCAGCAGCCACGAGGAGAAGACCCAGTACTTC.

This clonotype was counted at least ten times. V gene TRBV9 combines with J gene TRBJ2-5; possibly TRBD1 for D (6 bases). Germline CDR1 is SGDLS and CDR2 is YYNGEE. The CDR3 totals 13 residues. V gave up 3 bases and J gave up 5 bases, with 11 bases separating them. The CDR3 nucleotides are TGTGCCAGCAGCGCGACAGGCGAGGAGACCCAGTACTTC. Translated, it gives CASSATGEETQYF.

This clonotype was counted ten times or more. V gene TRBV2 combines with J gene TRBJ1-1, with 7 bases fitting TRBD1. In germline, CDR1 is SNHLY, CDR2 FYNNEI. After removal of 5 bases from V and 7 bases from J, the junction contained 10 bases not matched to a gene. This CDR3 region has 14 residues. The CDR3 DNA sequence: TGTGCCAGCAGTCCACTTGACAGGGTGGGTGAAGCTTTCTTT. Translating it yields CASSPLDRVGEAFF.

This clonotype was seen at least ten times. The chain employs TRBV6-2 or TRBV6-3 and TRBJ1-3; 7 bases agree with TRBD1. V was clipped by 5 bases and J by 4 bases; unmatched bases: 17. CDR1 and CDR2 from the germline V gene are MNHEY and SVGEGT. This CDR3 has 18 amino acids. The CDR3 region is CASSPLLALTGSGNTIYF. CDR3 DNA: TGTGCCAGCAGTCCCCTTCTGGCGTTGACAGGGTCCGGAAACACCATATATTTT.

J is TRBJ1-2 and V is TRBV6-1; a weak D match, TRBD1 (6 bases). Trimming stripped 6 bases from V and 6 bases from J, with 14 bases between. There are 13 residues in the CDR3. Germline CDR1 MNHNS, CDR2 SASEGT. The CDR3 here is CASRLLDRHGYTF. The CDR3 DNA follows: TGTGCCAGCAGGCTCCTCGACAGGCATGGCTACACCTTC.

This clonotype showed up just a few times. V is TRBV24-1 and J is TRBJ2-7; TRBD1 is a possible D gene (6 bases). This CDR3 contains 14 residues. Trimming pared 2 bases from V and 4 bases from J, leaving 11 bases between. Germline CDR1 is KGHDR and CDR2 is SFDVKD. The CDR3 region has the DNA TGTGCCACCAGTGATTCGGGGACAAAATACGAGCAGTACTTC. As protein: CATSDSGTKYEQYF.

This clonotype occurred many times. The chain combines TRBV20-1 with TRBJ2-7; a weak D match, TRBD1 (7 bases). This CDR3 is 16 amino acids long. The V end was cut by 0 bases, the J end by 0 bases, with 15 bases between. The germline CDR1 and CDR2 sequences are DFQATT and SNEGSKA (reference sequence). In nucleotides, the CDR3 is TGCAGTGCTAGAGATCCACGACAGGGACTCTCCTACGAGCAGTACTTC. Protein product: CSARDPRQGLSYEQYF.

The chain has TRBV18 and TRBJ1-1; D is unclear. V lost 8 bases, J lost 4 bases, and 11 bases lay in between. This CDR3 is built from 12 residues. Germline CDR1 and CDR2: KGHSH and LQKENI. In DNA, the CDR3 is TGTGCCAGCGTAGGACGTGGCACTGAAGCTTTCTTT. Amino acid sequence: CASVGRGTEAFF.

This clonotype showed up many times. This chain joins TRBV19 and TRBJ1-3; D is undetermined. V shed 7 bases and J shed 3 bases, with 13 bases lying between them. CDR3 length: 14 residues. Per germline, CDR1 LNHDA and CDR2 SQIVND (reference sequence). The DNA for the CDR3 is TGTGCCAGTACTCCAAGAACCCATGGAAACACCATATATTTT. This encodes CASTPRTHGNTIYF.

The rearrangement joins TRBV20-1 to TRBJ1-5, with D unclear. The CDR3 consists of 12 residues. CDR1 and CDR2 from the germline V gene are DFQATT and SNEGSKA (reference sequence). The V end was cut by 0 bases, the J end by 3 bases, with 3 bases between. The CDR3 protein is CSAREFNQPQHF. CDR3 sequence (DNA): TGCAGTGCTAGAGAATTCAATCAGCCCCAGCATTTT.

The chain is built from TRBV6-5 and TRBJ2-2, with a tentative D call TRBD2 (6 bases). From germline, CDR1 is MNHEY and CDR2 SVGAGI. The CDR3 has 15 residues. V lost 1 base and J lost 0, with 6 bases in between. The CDR3 bases are TGTGCCAGCAGTTACTGGGGGGCGAACACCGGGGAGCTGTTTTTT. Protein: CASSYWGANTGELFF.

In this sample, this clonotype turned up a few times. The V gene is TRBV7-9, the J gene TRBJ1-2; 8 bases align to TRBD1. Germline-derived CDR1 and CDR2 are SEHNR and FQNEAQ (reference sequence). The CDR3 loop spans 14 amino acids. The V gene end was trimmed by 3 bases and the J gene end by 4 bases; junction bases not matched to a gene: 4. The CDR3 region has the DNA TGTGCCAGCAGCTTTACAGGGGGGAGCTATGGCTACACCTTC. Its protein is CASSFTGGSYGYTF.

This clonotype is medium-sized in the sample. The chain recombines TRBV6-1 with TRBJ1-1; TRBD1 is a possible D gene (6 bases). Germline-derived CDR1 and CDR2 are MNHNS and SASEGT. Between the trimmed V and J ends, which lost 6 bases and 1 base, there was a span of 9 bases. CDR3 length: 13 amino acids. The CDR3 spells CASRRGGNTEAFF. The CDR3 DNA is TGTGCCAGCAGGCGAGGGGGGAACACTGAAGCTTTCTTT.

This clonotype appeared many times. The V call is TRBV15, the J call TRBJ1-6; 9 bases agree with TRBD1. Germline CDR1 and CDR2: LNHNV and YYDKDF (reference sequence). The CDR3 consists of 15 residues. V dropped 6 bases and J dropped 8; count of bases not matched to a gene: 8. The CDR3: CATRGTGLLDSPLHF. CDR3 DNA: TGTGCCACCAGGGGGACAGGGTTGTTGGATTCACCCCTCCACTTT.

This clonotype was counted ten times or more. The V gene is TRBV2, the J gene TRBJ1-1; TRBD1 might be the D (5 bases). The V and J ends lost 6 bases and 0 bases respectively, with 11 bases between them. Looked up from germline, CDR1 is SNHLY and CDR2 is FYNNEI. The CDR3 loop spans 14 amino acids. The CDR3 coding sequence is TGTGCCAGCAGGAGACAGCTCATGAACACTGAAGCTTTCTTT. It is translated as CASRRQLMNTEAFF.